This TCR beta chain was identified in a study of cytomegalovirus exposure and HLA in healthy donors. Looked up from germline, CDR1 is MGHDK and CDR2 is SYGVNS. This CDR3 has 15 residues. The ends lost 2 bases at V and 7 bases at J; junction bases unmatched: 5. Findings and limits, study-wide: In the analysis, some V segments, TRBV6-2 and TRBV6-3 included, were excluded as indistinguishable. Most TCR beta V segments were productive about 90% or about 30% of the time in an earlier analysis.

PCR was performed using 60 Vbeta and 13 Jbeta primers. Data came from immunoSEQ multiplex PCR; TCRdb stores just in-frame clones and leaves some out. The table shows more than 150,000 clones, with approximately 82% occurring only once. To note about this clone: As yet, its antigen is unknown.

Every donor was a healthy person donating bone marrow. The clonotype originates from a girl aged 2 to 10 in good health and CMV-seropositive. The gene calls are TRBV25-1 and TRBJ2-7; 13 bases match TRBD2. Sequencing input: PBMCs. The CDR3 spells CASSEGTSGMGEQYF. CDR3 DNA sequence: TGTGCCAGCAGTGAAGGGACTAGCGGGATGGGTGAGCAGTACTTC.